This passage covers 10 T cell receptor beta chains from one sample sequenced in a study of blood T cell repertoires in COVID-19 (dated by TCRdb to the early 2020s). The library was generated by the immunoSEQ multiplex PCR assay. TCRdb limited this immuneACCESS table to in-frame rearrangements with V and J called. A share of clones is missing; checked studies link under half to unresolved V genes, and the rest is unexplained. This sample lists hundreds of thousands of clones; approximately 88% were detected once. Of the sample, roughly 1.2% falls within the top ten clones. Sequenced: peripheral blood. These receptors were collected from a man aged 35 to 55 with acute or convalescent COVID-19.

CDR3 in DNA: TGTGCCAGCAGTAGACAGGCAGATGGCTACACCTTC. The encoded protein is CASSRQADGYTF. V usage is TRBV12-3 or TRBV12-4 and J usage is TRBJ1-2; maybe TRBD1 (6 bases). This CDR3 spans 12 amino acids. Trimming stripped 5 bases from V and 6 bases from J, with 10 bases between.

The chain joins TRBV27 to TRBJ1-5; D remains ambiguous. This CDR3 has 13 amino acids. Per germline, CDR1 MNHEY and CDR2 SMNVEV (reference sequence). V shed 2 bases and J shed 4 bases, with 6 bases lying between them. The CDR3 DNA is TGTGCCAGCAGTTTAAGAGCGAATCAGCCCCAGCATTTT. Amino acid sequence: CASSLRANQPQHF.

The chain links TRBV28 to TRBJ2-7; D not certain. There are 14 residues in the CDR3. V lost 1 base, J lost 0 bases, and 7 bases lay in between. CDR1 and CDR2 from the germline V gene are MDHEN and SYDVKM. The CDR3 here is CASSLSHTSYEQYF. The CDR3 DNA is TGTGCCAGCAGTTTATCCCACACCTCCTACGAGCAGTACTTC.

As for this clone: Other nucleotide sequences from this sample produce the same CDR3. The V and J genes are TRBV20-1 and TRBJ2-1; D call uncertain. The length of the CDR3 is 11 residues. V was clipped by 5 bases and J by 3 bases, with 5 bases between them. The germline CDR1 and CDR2 sequences are DFQATT and SNEGSKA (reference sequence). The CDR3 bases are TGCAGTGCTTCAAACTACAATGAGCAGTTCTTC. Translated, it gives CSASNYNEQFF.

This chain uses TRBV27 with TRBJ1-2, with unresolved D. Germline V gene sequence: CDR1 MNHEY, CDR2 SMNVEV (reference sequence). The ends were cut back, 7 bases at V and 5 bases at J, with 17 bases in the middle. The CDR3 runs 14 residues. CDR3 in amino acids: CASKDTSRPYGYTF. For the CDR3, the DNA is TGTGCCAGCAAAGACACCTCACGCCCGTATGGCTACACCTTC.

The chain recombines TRBV30 with TRBJ2-2; 10 bases map to TRBD2. Trimming removed 4 bases from V and 4 bases from J; junction bases left unmatched: 21. The CDR3 has 20 residues. Germline V CDR1 and CDR2: GTSNPN, SVGIG (reference sequence). In nucleotides, the CDR3 is TGTGCCTGGAAACCCGGGCCTAGCGGGGGTTCTTACAGCCGCACCGGGGAGCTGTTTTTT. It is translated as CAWKPGPSGGSYSRTGELFF.

This chain joins TRBV6-5 and TRBJ2-7; weak D call: TRBD1 (6 bases). Germline CDR1 and CDR2: MNHEY and SVGAGI. Deletions cut 4 bases from V and 1 base from J, with 8 bases between. The CDR3 sequence is 13 residues long. CDR3 in amino acids: CASSFGQSYEQYF. DNA of the CDR3: TGTGCCAGCAGTTTTGGACAGTCCTACGAGCAGTACTTC.

CDR3 nucleotides: TGTGCCAGCAGCTCCTCGGGTAGGCGGGGGGGTAAAGATACGCAGTATTTT. Amino acids: CASSSSGRRGGKDTQYF. The chain recombines TRBV5-4 with TRBJ2-3, with 9 bases identical to TRBD2. The CDR3 runs 17 residues. Germline V CDR1 and CDR2: SGHNT, YYREEE (reference sequence). V shed 3 bases and J 5 bases; nucleotides not matched to a gene: 13.

The J gene is TRBJ1-5, the V gene TRBV9; no firm D call. Germline V gene lookup returns CDR1 SGDLS and CDR2 YYNGEE. With 4 bases removed from V and 8 bases from J, the gap between germline ends came to 16 bases. The CDR3 covers 14 residues. The CDR3 here is CASSPTNSREPQHF. The CDR3 bases are TGTGCCAGCAGCCCGACGAATTCGAGGGAGCCCCAGCATTTT.

The chain is built from TRBV29-1 and TRBJ2-2; D possibly corresponds to TRBD2 (6 bases). Germline V lookup: CDR1 SQVTM, CDR2 ANQGSEA. The CDR3 is 13 residues long. The DNA for the CDR3 is TGCGTCCTGAGGGACTTAAACACCGGGGAGCTGTTTTTT. This translates into CVLRDLNTGELFF.